This T cell receptor (beta chain) derives from a study of CXCR3-negative and CXCR3-positive naive CD8 T cells. Study details: Libraries each contributed about 1.5 +/- 0.3 million TRB reads, for some 130 million in total. Findings and limits, study-wide: A higher hydrophobicity marked the TRB CDR3s of CXCR3-positive naive cells versus CXCR3-negative naive cells. For memory CD8+ cells diversity was much lower, but both naive subsets had comparably high diversity.

5' RACE that incorporated UMI labels was used to prepare the TRB cDNA libraries. No DNA is given; TCRdb re-called the 5' RACE reads and lists each CDR3 protein once. The sample is made up of about 150,000 distinct CDR3 sequences, and the top ten hold 0.41% of it. With respect to this clonotype: What it recognizes is unknown.

The CDR3 is 15 amino acids. Germline CDR1 is SQVTM and CDR2 is ANQGSEA. The sequence derives from a human donor in good health. Some clones in this sample may be carry-over from other donors' samples. The sequenced sample consisted of naive CXCR3+ CD8+ T cells from blood. Indicated subset: CD45RO-CCR7+CD27+CD95- naive CD8+ T cells expressing CXCR3 (TNR3+). The chain carries TRBV29-1 and TRBJ2-3; as DNA is missing, the TRBD2 call by TCRdb cannot be tested. The CDR3 region is CSVDSTSRGTDTQYF.